The TCR beta chain under discussion was sequenced for a study of T cells after yellow fever vaccination. TCRdb re-derived calls from the 5' RACE reads in MiXCR, one entry per CDR3 protein. The profile shows approximately 300,000 distinct CDR3 sequences, roughly 10% of them singletons. This clonotype has a count of ten or more. CDR1 SGHRS and CDR2 YFSETQ come from the germline V gene. CDR3 length: 14 residues. The ends were cut back, 4 bases at V and 8 bases at J, with 16 bases in the middle. The sequencing here drew on CD4+ T cells sorted from PBMCs, taken 45 days after the yellow fever booster vaccination. The chain joins TRBV5-1 to TRBJ2-1; tentatively, D is TRBD1 or TRBD2 (5 bases each). This TCR derives from a man between 18 and 35 years old who received the YFV17D yellow fever vaccine. For the CDR3, the DNA is TGCGCCAGCAGCGGGGGTGAATTGAGGCATGAGCAGTTCTTC. This gives the protein CASSGGELRHEQFF.